A selection of T cell receptor beta chains follows, all from one sample in a study of T cell responses to AZD1222 COVID-19 vaccine. Generated by immunoSEQ multiplex PCR, the TCRdb table keeps only in-frame clones and is missing some. Among tens of thousands of clones, more than 75% were seen once, and the ten largest hold less than 5%. The specimen was peripheral blood, collected 28 days after the second AZD1222 dose. These receptor sequences come from an adult who received the AZD1222 COVID-19 vaccine. Each CDR3 is given with its conserved first and last residue. A D gene is named only where the DNA matches it firmly. Rows may omit the clone size; those that give it use once, few, many or a size class.

j_call: TRBJ1-1; clone_size: NA; d_call: NA; v_call: TRBV11-2; cdr3_aa: CASSFERGGGKNAFF; cdr3_nt: TGTGCCAGCAGCTTCGAACGGGGTGGGGGGAAGAATGCTTTCTTT
j_call: TRBJ1-2; clone_size: NA; d_call: NA; v_call: TRBV6-5; cdr3_aa: CASSYSYQAYGYTF; cdr3_nt: TGTGCCAGCAGTTACTCGTATCAGGCCTATGGCTACACCTTC
j_call: TRBJ2-5; clone_size: few; d_call: TRBD1; v_call: TRBV7-6; cdr3_aa: CASSLTFGLRGETQYF; cdr3_nt: TGTGCCAGCAGCTTAACGTTTGGCCTCAGGGGGGAGACCCAGTACTTC
j_call: TRBJ1-2; clone_size: once; d_call: NA; v_call: TRBV19; cdr3_aa: CASSELGSPYYGYTF; cdr3_nt: TGTGCCAGTAGTGAGCTGGGCAGCCCCTACTATGGCTACACCTTC
j_call: TRBJ1-3; clone_size: once; d_call: NA; v_call: TRBV16; cdr3_aa: CASSRNTDITSGNTIYF; cdr3_nt: TGTGCCAGCAGCCGAAATACGGACATAACCTCTGGAAACACCATATATTTT
j_call: TRBJ1-5; clone_size: NA; d_call: TRBD1; v_call: TRBV11-2; cdr3_aa: CASSLDRGHGQPQHF; cdr3_nt: TGTGCCAGCAGCTTGGACAGGGGGCATGGTCAGCCCCAGCATTTT
j_call: TRBJ2-2; clone_size: NA; d_call: NA; v_call: TRBV27; cdr3_aa: CASNQGFGELFF; cdr3_nt: TGTGCCAGTAACCAGGGCTTTGGGGAGCTGTTTTTT
j_call: TRBJ1-2; clone_size: NA; d_call: NA; v_call: TRBV6-1; cdr3_aa: CASSEAGQAGYTF; cdr3_nt: TGTGCCAGCAGTGAAGCAGGCCAAGCTGGCTACACCTTC
j_call: TRBJ1-2; clone_size: NA; d_call: TRBD1; v_call: TRBV7-2; cdr3_aa: CASSSISGGKDYGYTF; cdr3_nt: TGTGCCAGCAGCTCAATATCAGGGGGTAAAGATTATGGCTACACCTTC
j_call: TRBJ2-2; clone_size: NA; d_call: NA; v_call: TRBV7-8; cdr3_aa: CASSYRETDGELFF; cdr3_nt: TGTGCCAGCAGCTATAGGGAAACGGACGGGGAGCTGTTTTTT
j_call: TRBJ1-4; clone_size: NA; d_call: NA; v_call: TRBV19; cdr3_aa: CASSKPTPGEKLFF; cdr3_nt: TGTGCCAGTAGCAAGCCGACTCCGGGGGAGAAACTGTTTTTT
j_call: TRBJ1-6; clone_size: NA; d_call: TRBD1; v_call: TRBV15; cdr3_aa: CATSRNRGDSPLHF; cdr3_nt: TGTGCCACCAGCCGGAACAGGGGGGATTCACCCCTCCACTTT
j_call: TRBJ1-1; clone_size: NA; d_call: NA; v_call: TRBV27; cdr3_aa: CASSLAGPNTEAFF; cdr3_nt: TGTGCCAGCAGTTTAGCAGGGCCGAACACTGAAGCTTTCTTT
j_call: TRBJ2-6; clone_size: NA; d_call: TRBD1; v_call: TRBV11-2; cdr3_aa: CASSLDSGRGTGANVLTF; cdr3_nt: TGTGCCAGCAGCTTAGATTCGGGCAGGGGGACTGGGGCCAACGTCCTGACTTTC
j_call: TRBJ1-2; clone_size: NA; d_call: NA; v_call: TRBV12-2; cdr3_aa: CASRLGQVYGYTF; cdr3_nt: TGTGCAAGTCGCCTGGGACAGGTCTATGGCTACACCTTC
j_call: TRBJ1-2; clone_size: few; d_call: NA; v_call: TRBV12-3/TRBV12-4; cdr3_aa: CASSGGAGYTF; cdr3_nt: TGTGCCAGCAGCGGGGGGGCCGGCTACACCTTC
j_call: TRBJ1-1; clone_size: NA; d_call: TRBD1; v_call: TRBV7-9; cdr3_aa: CASSYPRQGPNTEAFF; cdr3_nt: TGTGCCAGCAGCTACCCCAGACAGGGCCCGAACACTGAAGCTTTCTTT
j_call: TRBJ1-5; clone_size: NA; d_call: TRBD1; v_call: TRBV28; cdr3_aa: CASRGHRGLNQPQHF; cdr3_nt: TGTGCCAGCAGGGGACACAGGGGGCTGAATCAGCCCCAGCATTTT
j_call: TRBJ1-4; clone_size: NA; d_call: NA; v_call: TRBV28; cdr3_aa: CASRSFRGGNEKLFF; cdr3_nt: TGTGCCAGCAGGTCCTTCCGGGGGGGGAATGAAAAACTGTTTTTT
j_call: TRBJ1-5; clone_size: NA; d_call: NA; v_call: TRBV10-3; cdr3_aa: CAIRSDRTNQPQHF; cdr3_nt: TGTGCCATCAGATCCGACAGAACTAATCAGCCCCAGCATTTT
j_call: TRBJ2-1; clone_size: NA; d_call: TRBD2; v_call: TRBV7-3; cdr3_aa: CASSLGGGTSGYNEQFF; cdr3_nt: TGTGCCAGCAGCTTAGGAGGAGGGACTAGCGGCTACAATGAGCAGTTCTTC
j_call: TRBJ2-1; clone_size: few; d_call: NA; v_call: TRBV5-1; cdr3_aa: CASSGAGQYTNEQFF; cdr3_nt: TGCGCCAGCAGCGGCGCGGGACAATACACCAATGAGCAGTTCTTC
j_call: TRBJ2-2; clone_size: NA; d_call: TRBD1; v_call: TRBV2; cdr3_aa: CASRAGTGRTGELFF; cdr3_nt: TGTGCCAGCAGAGCCGGGACAGGGCGTACCGGGGAGCTGTTTTTT
j_call: TRBJ2-2; clone_size: NA; d_call: TRBD2; v_call: TRBV7-9; cdr3_aa: CASSYAGTIPGELFF; cdr3_nt: TGTGCCAGCAGCTACGCCGGGACTATCCCCGGGGAGCTGTTTTTT
j_call: TRBJ2-2; clone_size: NA; d_call: NA; v_call: TRBV6-5; cdr3_aa: CASRVGGSTGELFF; cdr3_nt: TGTGCCAGCAGGGTCGGGGGTAGCACCGGGGAGCTGTTTTTT
j_call: TRBJ1-4; clone_size: NA; d_call: NA; v_call: TRBV15; cdr3_aa: CATSAPLGRAKSEKLFF; cdr3_nt: TGTGCCACCAGCGCCCCTCTGGGAAGGGCTAAAAGTGAAAAACTGTTTTTT
j_call: TRBJ2-1; clone_size: NA; d_call: NA; v_call: TRBV7-2; cdr3_aa: CASSPRPTDYSTKNNEQFF; cdr3_nt: TGTGCCAGCAGCCCACGACCTACCGATTACTCAACGAAAAACAATGAGCAGTTCTTC
j_call: TRBJ1-1; clone_size: NA; d_call: NA; v_call: TRBV11-2; cdr3_aa: CASSLAAGHLNTEAFF; cdr3_nt: TGTGCCAGCAGCTTAGCGGCGGGACACTTGAACACTGAAGCTTTCTTT
j_call: TRBJ2-2; clone_size: NA; d_call: TRBD2; v_call: TRBV9; cdr3_aa: CASSPRSSGSGTGELFF; cdr3_nt: TGTGCCAGCAGCCCGCGGTCTAGCGGGAGTGGTACCGGGGAGCTGTTTTTT
j_call: TRBJ1-1; clone_size: NA; d_call: NA; v_call: TRBV7-9; cdr3_aa: CASSLGQLTEAFF; cdr3_nt: TGTGCCAGCAGCTTAGGGCAGCTCACTGAAGCTTTCTTT
j_call: TRBJ2-2; clone_size: NA; d_call: NA; v_call: TRBV7-9; cdr3_aa: CASSLGQTSGELFF; cdr3_nt: TGTGCCAGCAGTTTAGGACAGACGTCCGGGGAGCTGTTTTTT
j_call: TRBJ1-2; clone_size: NA; d_call: TRBD1; v_call: TRBV6-4; cdr3_aa: CASSAYSQGASGYTF; cdr3_nt: TGTGCCAGCAGTGCCTACTCACAGGGGGCTTCTGGCTACACCTTC
j_call: TRBJ2-3; clone_size: NA; d_call: NA; v_call: TRBV6-6; cdr3_aa: CASRRGGGDTQYF; cdr3_nt: TGTGCCAGCAGACGAGGAGGAGGGGATACGCAGTATTTT
j_call: TRBJ2-7; clone_size: NA; d_call: TRBD1; v_call: TRBV29-1; cdr3_aa: CSVESGGYEQYF; cdr3_nt: TGCAGCGTTGAATCAGGGGGCTACGAGCAGTACTTC
j_call: TRBJ2-7; clone_size: NA; d_call: NA; v_call: TRBV5-1; cdr3_aa: CASSKQGNSLEQYF; cdr3_nt: TGCGCCAGCTCAAAACAGGGAAATAGTCTCGAGCAGTACTTC
j_call: TRBJ2-3; clone_size: NA; d_call: TRBD1; v_call: TRBV24-1; cdr3_aa: CATSDSGTGFGTDTQYF; cdr3_nt: TGTGCCACCAGTGATTCCGGGACAGGGTTTGGTACAGATACGCAGTATTTT
j_call: TRBJ2-7; clone_size: NA; d_call: NA; v_call: TRBV11-1; cdr3_aa: CASSLGSYEQYF; cdr3_nt: TGTGCCAGCAGCTTGGGATCATACGAGCAGTACTTC
j_call: TRBJ2-2; clone_size: NA; d_call: TRBD2; v_call: TRBV6-6; cdr3_aa: CASSRLALLDTGELFF; cdr3_nt: TGTGCCAGCAGTCGACTAGCGTTACTCGACACCGGGGAGCTGTTTTTT
j_call: TRBJ1-1; clone_size: NA; d_call: NA; v_call: TRBV6-1; cdr3_aa: CASSEGGGWYTEAFF; cdr3_nt: TGTGCCAGCAGTGAAGGAGGCGGTTGGTACACTGAAGCTTTCTTT
j_call: TRBJ1-4; clone_size: once; d_call: NA; v_call: TRBV3-1/TRBV3-2; cdr3_aa: CASSAQPNEKLFF; cdr3_nt: TGTGCCAGCAGCGCACAGCCTAATGAAAAACTGTTTTTT
j_call: TRBJ1-3; clone_size: few; d_call: NA; v_call: TRBV25-1; cdr3_aa: CASSGGGTSFF; cdr3_nt: TGTGCCAGCAGTGGAGGAGGGACGTCTTTTTTT
j_call: TRBJ1-6; clone_size: NA; d_call: NA; v_call: TRBV18; cdr3_aa: CASSPSGARENSPLHF; cdr3_nt: TGTGCCAGCTCACCCTCCGGGGCAAGGGAAAATTCACCCCTCCACTTT
j_call: TRBJ2-1; clone_size: few; d_call: NA; v_call: TRBV2; cdr3_aa: CASSEWLGVNNEQFF; cdr3_nt: TGTGCCAGCAGTGAATGGCTGGGGGTAAACAATGAGCAGTTCTTC
j_call: TRBJ2-1; clone_size: NA; d_call: TRBD2; v_call: TRBV27; cdr3_aa: CASSFGVLAGVYNEQFF; cdr3_nt: TGTGCCAGCAGTTTTGGGGTCCTAGCGGGAGTATACAATGAGCAGTTCTTC
j_call: TRBJ1-2; clone_size: NA; d_call: NA; v_call: TRBV30; cdr3_aa: CAWYTGLGGYTF; cdr3_nt: TGTGCCTGGTACACAGGTCTGGGGGGCTACACCTTC
j_call: TRBJ1-2; clone_size: few; d_call: TRBD1; v_call: TRBV10-2; cdr3_aa: CASSPTGYTNYGYTF; cdr3_nt: TGCGCCAGCAGCCCGACAGGGTACACTAACTATGGCTACACCTTC
j_call: TRBJ1-1; clone_size: NA; d_call: TRBD1; v_call: TRBV6-5; cdr3_aa: CASSYNPSGTEKAFF; cdr3_nt: TGTGCCAGCAGTTACAACCCCTCCGGGACAGAGAAAGCTTTCTTT
j_call: TRBJ1-1; clone_size: NA; d_call: TRBD1; v_call: TRBV7-8; cdr3_aa: CASSWGQGAGTEAFF; cdr3_nt: TGTGCCAGCAGCTGGGGACAGGGGGCTGGGACTGAAGCTTTCTTT
j_call: TRBJ2-1; clone_size: once; d_call: NA; v_call: TRBV10-1; cdr3_aa: CASSDQAGKDNEQFF; cdr3_nt: TGCGCCAGCAGTGATCAGGCGGGGAAAGACAATGAGCAGTTCTTC
j_call: TRBJ2-5; clone_size: few; d_call: NA; v_call: TRBV5-1; cdr3_aa: CASSRQGAPEETQYF; cdr3_nt: TGCGCCAGCAGCCGACAAGGGGCGCCCGAAGAGACCCAGTACTTC
j_call: TRBJ1-6; clone_size: NA; d_call: TRBD1; v_call: TRBV10-3; cdr3_aa: CAINSGQGNSPLHF; cdr3_nt: TGTGCCATCAATTCCGGACAGGGGAATTCACCCCTCCACTTT
j_call: TRBJ2-7; clone_size: NA; d_call: NA; v_call: TRBV27; cdr3_aa: CASSLLPGDKTYEQYF; cdr3_nt: TGTGCCAGCAGTTTACTCCCAGGGGATAAGACCTACGAGCAGTACTTC
j_call: TRBJ1-3; clone_size: NA; d_call: TRBD1; v_call: TRBV6-5; cdr3_aa: CASRGQGGSGNTIYF; cdr3_nt: TGTGCCAGCAGGGGACAGGGCGGCTCTGGAAACACCATATATTTT
j_call: TRBJ2-7; clone_size: NA; d_call: NA; v_call: TRBV2; cdr3_aa: CARGGRDLGYEQYF; cdr3_nt: TGTGCCAGAGGAGGCCGGGACCTTGGTTACGAGCAGTACTTC
j_call: TRBJ2-1; clone_size: once; d_call: NA; v_call: TRBV5-4; cdr3_aa: CASSLPYNEQFF; cdr3_nt: TGTGCCAGCAGCTTGCCCTACAATGAGCAGTTCTTC
j_call: TRBJ1-2; clone_size: NA; d_call: NA; v_call: TRBV16; cdr3_aa: CASSQSDSNYGYTF; cdr3_nt: TGTGCCAGCAGCCAATCCGACAGCAACTATGGCTACACCTTC
j_call: TRBJ1-4; clone_size: few; d_call: NA; v_call: TRBV30; cdr3_aa: CAWDVGGTNEKLFF; cdr3_nt: TGTGCCTGGGATGTCGGGGGAACTAATGAAAAACTGTTTTTT
j_call: TRBJ1-1; clone_size: NA; d_call: TRBD1; v_call: TRBV19; cdr3_aa: CASSEIGQGGNTEAFF; cdr3_nt: TGTGCCAGTAGTGAAATCGGACAGGGGGGCAACACTGAAGCTTTCTTT
j_call: TRBJ2-5; clone_size: NA; d_call: TRBD2; v_call: TRBV28; cdr3_aa: CASSSLGLAGAHTQYF; cdr3_nt: TGTGCCAGCAGTTCTCTGGGACTAGCGGGGGCCCACACCCAGTACTTC